The clone carrying this T cell receptor beta chain is judged medium-sized. Its antigen is unidentified. As for time point: sample taken at primary tumor resection. The study sequenced unsorted whole RNA from tumor, nontumor lung or frozen PBMC. The source of the sample is a study of spatial heterogeneity in lung cancer. Background on the study: For tumor regions, TCR transcript counts showed a strong correlation with a T cell module score derived from matched bulk RNA-seq.

TCRdb processed the 5' RACE reads anew with MiXCR; each CDR3 protein has one entry. Of under 9,500 distinct CDR3 sequences listed, approximately 8% were seen once; the top ten hold less than 5%. Broader study findings: For tumor T cells, estimated coverage reached only 5.5% to 8% (alpha) and about 12% (beta). Mutation tallies in tumors tracked expanded intratumoral alpha and beta TCR counts.

The germline V gene has CDR1 MNHNS and CDR2 SASEGT. V lost 6 bases and J 1 base, leaving 9 bases between the germline ends. The CDR3 length is 13 residues. This chain joins TRBV6-1 and TRBJ1-1; TRBD1 is a possible D gene (6 bases). Sample: lung tumor tissue, taken at surgery. The clonotype was recovered from a male donor with early-stage non-small cell lung cancer. As DNA, the CDR3 is TGTGCCAGCAGGACAGGAACGAACACTGAAGCTTTCTTT. Protein: CASRTGTNTEAFF.